The 27 T cell receptor beta chains given below trace back to one sample, sequenced in a study of CD8+ T cells in alopecia areata. As the sequencing template, cDNA was produced by extracting RNA and reverse transcribing it. Method: immunoSEQ multiplex PCR; TCRdb's copy keeps in-frame clones and lacks some. The sample lists 100,000 or so clones, about three fifths seen once, with roughly 15% in the top ten. As for treatment: oral pan-JAK inhibitor, 5-10 mg twice daily. Sequences were derived from CD8+ T cells sorted from blood, sampled at approximately week 60, from a patient treated with tofacitinib. These receptors originate from a human donor with alopecia areata.

The rearrangement links TRBV13 to TRBJ2-7, with TRBD2 matching 7 bases. Germline CDR1 and CDR2: PRHDT and FYEKMQ (reference sequence). The CDR3 loop spans 14 amino acids. J gave up 0 bases and V 3 bases, and 2 bases lay outside the gene matches. The CDR3 nucleotides are TGTGCCAGCAGCTTGGGGGGGAGCTCCTACGAGCAGTACTTC. Encoded protein: CASSLGGSSYEQYF.

The rearrangement uses TRBV14 and TRBJ2-7; a possible D gene is TRBD2 (6 bases). Per germline, CDR1 SGHDN and CDR2 FVKESK. The CDR3 is made up of 15 amino acids. The germline V and J ends were trimmed by 1 base and 2 bases, with 12 bases remaining between them. The chain's CDR3 is CASSQAPSGAYEQYF. CDR3 sequence (DNA): TGTGCCAGCAGCCAAGCCCCCTCGGGGGCCTACGAGCAGTACTTC.

The chain links TRBV7-8 to TRBJ1-5; 8 nucleotides agree with TRBD1. Germline CDR1 is SGHVS and CDR2 is FQNEAQ. The V gene end was trimmed by 5 bases and the J gene end by 0 bases; junction bases not matched to a gene: 15. The CDR3 covers 19 residues. Here the CDR3 reads CASSLWTGNPSYSNQPQHF. For the CDR3, the DNA is TGTGCCAGCAGCCTCTGGACAGGGAATCCCTCCTATAGCAATCAGCCCCAGCATTTT.

The chain has TRBV6-1 and TRBJ1-5; 8 bases map to TRBD1. This CDR3 contains 16 residues. Germline-derived CDR1 and CDR2 are MNHNS and SASEGT. V dropped 0 bases and J dropped 6; count of bases not matched to a gene: 7. The CDR3 nucleotides are TGTGCCAGCAGTGAAGCAGGTCGGACAGGGACTCAGCCCCAGCATTTT. Its translation: CASSEAGRTGTQPQHF.

The chain joins TRBV11-3 to TRBJ2-2; D gene unclear. From germline, CDR1 is SGHNT and CDR2 YENEEA. The V and J ends lost 3 bases and 3 bases respectively, with 8 bases between them. The CDR3 runs 14 residues. The CDR3 DNA follows: TGTGCCAGCAGCTTTCGGACCGACACCGGGGAGCTGTTTTTT. It translates to CASSFRTDTGELFF.

The chain joins TRBV5-6 to TRBJ2-1; D not resolved. Trimming took 1 base from V and 8 from J, leaving 10 bases between them. The CDR3 is made up of 13 amino acids. CDR1 and CDR2 from the germline V gene are SGHDT and YYEEEE. CDR3 sequence reads: CASSLFASDEQFF. Written as DNA, the CDR3 is TGTGCCAGCAGCTTGTTTGCGTCGGATGAGCAGTTCTTC.

This clone occurred a few times. V gene TRBV25-1 combines with J gene TRBJ2-5; 10 bases fit TRBD2. In germline, CDR1 is MGHDK, CDR2 SYGVNS. The CDR3 spans 17 residues. The J segment lost 2 bases and the V segment lost 3 bases, leaving 9 bases of the junction unmatched. The CDR3 here is CASSDRLAGNQQETQYF. The DNA of the CDR3 is TGTGCCAGCAGTGACCGACTAGCGGGCAACCAACAAGAGACCCAGTACTTC.

This rearrangement joins TRBV4-1 to TRBJ2-7; TRBD2 aligns across 14 bases. The germline gives CDR1 MGHRA, CDR2 YSYEKL. CDR3 length: 18 residues. V gave up 1 base and J gave up 1 base; unmatched junction bases: 6. CDR3 bases: TGCGCCAGCAGCCAAGGGACTAGCGGGGGGCCAAAATCCTACGAGCAGTACTTC. It codes for CASSQGTSGGPKSYEQYF.

A few counts support this clone. This chain connects TRBV29-1 to TRBJ1-3; D uncertain. Germline CDR1 is SQVTM and CDR2 is ANQGSEA. The CDR3 sequence is 15 residues long. Deletions cut 6 bases from V and 0 bases from J, with 15 bases between. The CDR3 sequence: CSVTADDYSGNTIYF. The CDR3 coding sequence is TGCAGCGTCACCGCCGATGACTACTCTGGAAACACCATATATTTT.

The chain is built from TRBV7-9 and TRBJ1-1, with D possibly TRBD1 on 6 matching bases. Germline V CDR1 and CDR2: SEHNR, FQNEAQ (reference sequence). The CDR3 consists of 13 residues. The germline V and J ends were trimmed by 5 bases and 4 bases, with 11 bases remaining between them. The CDR3 is CASSVQGTTEAFF. DNA of the CDR3: TGTGCCAGCAGCGTACAGGGTACCACTGAAGCTTTCTTT.

This chain uses TRBV11-2 with TRBJ2-5; D assignment may be TRBD1 or TRBD2 (5 bases each). Between the trimmed V and J ends, which lost 1 base and 11 bases, there was a span of 14 bases. The CDR3 consists of 13 residues. Germline assignment: CDR1 SGHAT and CDR2 FQNNGV. The CDR3 is CASSLVGRETQYF. In nucleotides, the CDR3 is TGTGCCAGCAGCTTAGTGGGACGGGAAACTCAGTACTTC.

This clone has a handful of counts. V usage is TRBV7-9 and J usage is TRBJ2-7, with no clear D. Germline loops: CDR1 SEHNR, CDR2 FQNEAQ (reference sequence). Deletions cut 5 bases from V and 2 bases from J, with 10 bases between. The CDR3 runs 13 residues. CDR3 nucleotides: TGTGCCAGCAGCCACCGGGCAACCTACGAGCAGTACTTC. This translates into CASSHRATYEQYF.

The V call is TRBV5-1, the J call TRBJ1-3; D is undetermined. The CDR3 totals 16 residues. The V gene's germline CDR1 is SGHRS and CDR2 YFSETQ. V was cut by 0 bases and J by 1 base, with 11 bases left in between. The DNA for the CDR3 is TGCGCCAGCAGCTTGGGGGCAGGCCTTTCTGGAAACACCATATATTTT. Translated, it gives CASSLGAGLSGNTIYF.

This clone was counted only a few times. This chain connects TRBV30 to TRBJ2-6; a possible D gene is TRBD1 (5 bases). CDR3 length: 15 residues. CDR1 is GTSNPN and CDR2 is SVGIG in the germline V gene (reference sequence). Trimming left V 5 bases short and J 4 bases short, with 15 bases between. CDR3 in DNA: TGTGCCTGGCGGAGTAGGGGATCCGGGGCCAACGTCCTGACTTTC. Translating it yields CAWRSRGSGANVLTF.

This chain links TRBV2 with TRBJ1-2; D is unresolved. CDR1 and CDR2 from the germline V gene are SNHLY and FYNNEI. CDR3 length: 13 residues. With 4 bases removed from V and 5 bases from J, the gap between germline ends came to 11 bases. Here the CDR3 reads CASSGRREYGYTF. As DNA, the CDR3 is TGTGCCAGCAGTGGTCGACGGGAATATGGCTACACCTTC. Full variable domain (rest looked up from reference TRBV2 and TRBJ1-2): EPEVTQTPSHQVTQMGQEVILRCVPISNHLYFYWYRQILGQKVEFLVSFYNNEISEKSEIFDDQFSVERPDGSNFTLKIRSTKLEDSAMYFCASSGRREYGYTFGSGTRLTVV.

The chain has TRBV5-1 and TRBJ2-2; tentatively, D is TRBD2 (6 bases). The germline V and J ends were trimmed by 0 bases and 1 base, with 7 bases remaining between them. Germline assignment: CDR1 SGHRS and CDR2 YFSETQ. This CDR3 comprises 15 residues. The CDR3 bases are TGCGCCAGCAGCTTGGCCGGGGGGAACACCGGGGAGCTGTTTTTT. Translated: CASSLAGGNTGELFF.

The chain is built from TRBV11-2 and TRBJ2-7, with a weak D call TRBD1 (6 bases). The CDR3 has 13 amino acids. V was shortened by 5 bases and J by 2 bases, with 10 bases between the two germline ends. Per germline, CDR1 SGHAT and CDR2 FQNNGV. The CDR3 bases are TGTGCCAGCAGCCCAGGGGATCCCTACGAGCAGTACTTC. Amino acids: CASSPGDPYEQYF.

V and J are TRBV4-1 and TRBJ1-1, with D possibly being TRBD1 (5 bases). V was clipped by 3 bases and J by 8 bases, with 13 bases between them. The CDR3 runs 13 residues. Germline V lookup: CDR1 MGHRA, CDR2 YSYEKL. CDR3 DNA sequence: TGCGCCAGCAGCCAGGATCCGGGACCAGAAGCTTTCTTT. Residues: CASSQDPGPEAFF.

There are a few counts of this clone. The chain joins TRBV13 to TRBJ1-3, with D hard to call. V dropped 5 bases and J dropped 0 bases, with 8 bases sitting between them. From germline, CDR1 is PRHDT and CDR2 FYEKMQ (reference sequence). The CDR3 has 14 residues. The CDR3 DNA reads TGTGCCAGCAGCACCTATGACTCTGGAAACACCATATATTTT. This encodes CASSTYDSGNTIYF. The full variable domain, completed using reference TRBV13 and TRBJ1-3, is AAGVIQSPRHLIKEKRETATLKCYPIPRHDTVYWYQQGPGQDPQFLISFYEKMQSDKGSIPDRFSAQQFSDYHSELNMSSLELGDSALYFCASSTYDSGNTIYFGEGSWLTVV.

The CDR3 loop reads CASSLGGQGPYEQYF. In DNA form, the CDR3 reads TGTGCCAGCAGCTTAGGGGGACAGGGACCCTACGAGCAGTACTTC. This chain links TRBV13 with TRBJ2-7, with 9 bases that match TRBD1. The CDR3 has 15 amino acids. Losses at the gene ends were 0 bases for V and 2 bases for J; bases not matched to a gene: 2. CDR1 is PRHDT, CDR2 FYEKMQ, per germline (reference sequence).

The J gene is TRBJ2-7, the V gene TRBV2; the D gene is possibly TRBD2 (5 bases). V was trimmed by 8 bases and J by 4 bases, leaving 12 bases between them. The CDR3 totals 12 residues. Germline CDR1 reads SNHLY; CDR2 reads FYNNEI. CDR3 region: CASRGRRYEQYF. The CDR3, as DNA: TGTGCCAGCCGAGGGCGGCGATACGAGCAGTACTTC.

The sample holds a few counts of this clone. This chain links TRBV7-8 with TRBJ1-6; 11 bases are a match to TRBD1. CDR1 and CDR2 (germline): SGHVS, FQNEAQ. This CDR3 is built from 15 residues. The V and J ends lost 5 bases and 9 bases, in that order; junction bases with no gene match: 6. CDR3 in amino acids: CASSRSGTGGSPLHF. CDR3 bases: TGTGCCAGCAGCAGGTCCGGGACAGGGGGTTCACCCCTCCACTTT.

This clone has only a few counts. The junction and the germline gene differ at one end; a read error may be behind it. V gene TRBV7-9 combines with J gene TRBJ2-7, with a weak D call TRBD1 (6 bases). The CDR3 loop spans 17 amino acids. Germline-derived CDR1 and CDR2 are SEHNR and FQNEAQ (reference sequence). The CDR3 coding sequence is TGTGCCAGCAGCTCCCCAGACTCGACACAGGGTCTTTACGGGCAGTACTTC. Encoded protein: CASSSPDSTQGLYGQYF. Looking up the rest from reference TRBV7-9 and TRBJ2-7 gives the full variable domain: DTGVSQNPRHKITKRGQNVTFRCDPISEHNRLYWYRQTLGQGPEFLTYFQNEAQLEKSRLLSDRFSAERPKGSFSTLEIQRTEQGDSAMYLCASSSPDSTQGLYGQYFGPGTRLTVT.

The chain carries TRBV2 and TRBJ2-2, with TRBD1 matching over 8 bases. After removal of 8 bases from V and 5 bases from J, the junction contained 7 bases not matched to a gene. The CDR3 has 14 amino acids. CDR1 and CDR2 from the germline V gene are SNHLY and FYNNEI. CDR3: CASPNDRGTGELFF. The CDR3 coding sequence is TGTGCCAGCCCCAACGACAGGGGAACCGGGGAGCTGTTTTTT.

The V gene is TRBV10-3, the J gene TRBJ1-6; 10 bases fit TRBD1. The CDR3 has 15 amino acids. Germline V lookup: CDR1 ENHRY, CDR2 SYGVKD. The J segment lost 8 bases and the V segment lost 6 bases, leaving 7 bases of the junction unmatched. The CDR3 DNA reads as TGTGCCATCAGGTGGGACAGGGGAATCCATTCACCCCTCCACTTT. This codes for CAIRWDRGIHSPLHF.

This chain connects TRBV29-1 to TRBJ2-2, with 7 bases that match TRBD1. Per the germline V gene, CDR1 is SQVTM and CDR2 is ANQGSEA. V trimming: 6 bases; J trimming: 0 bases; junction bases outside the gene matches: 10. The CDR3 spans 16 residues. CDR3 DNA sequence: TGCAGCGTAACGGGGACAGCCGTTCCGAACACCGGGGAGCTGTTTTTT. It codes for CSVTGTAVPNTGELFF.

The rearrangement joins TRBV7-8 to TRBJ2-7, with TRBD1 as a possible D gene (6 bases). V was shortened by 4 bases and J by 2 bases, with 18 bases between the two germline ends. Germline V lookup: CDR1 SGHVS, CDR2 FQNEAQ. CDR3 length: 16 amino acids. This chain's CDR3 is CASSSINREFPYEQYF. The CDR3 nucleotides are TGTGCCAGCAGCTCGATAAACAGGGAGTTTCCCTACGAGCAGTACTTC.